The rows below give T cell receptor beta chains drawn from one sample of a study of human thymus T cells. Clones were sequenced by immunoSEQ multiplex PCR, and TCRdb holds only the in-frame ones, with some missing. The sample contains some 78,000 clones, around 96% of which appear only once. Sequencing used thymus tissue. The source is a boy in the first two years of life with a congenital heart defect but otherwise immunologically healthy. CDR3s include the opening cysteine and the closing phenylalanine or tryptophan. Fields, in order: clone size, D gene, V gene, J gene, CDR3 protein, CDR3 DNA. The D gene is left open where the match is weak. Only part of the rows carry a size: once, few, many, or a class if the clone is expanded.

clone size: few; D gene: -; V gene: TRBV5-8; J gene: TRBJ1-2; CDR3 protein: CASSFRDVYGYTF; CDR3 DNA: TGTGCCAGCAGCTTTCGGGACGTCTATGGCTACACCTTC
clone size: -; D gene: TRBD1; V gene: TRBV18; J gene: TRBJ2-7; CDR3 protein: CASSRWTGDYEQYF; CDR3 DNA: TGTGCCAGCTCAAGATGGACAGGTGATTACGAGCAGTACTTC
clone size: -; D gene: -; V gene: TRBV18; J gene: TRBJ1-3; CDR3 protein: CASSPENRSEGNTIYF; CDR3 DNA: TGTGCCAGCTCACCAGAGAATCGGTCAGAAGGAAACACCATATATTTT
clone size: -; D gene: -; V gene: TRBV9; J gene: TRBJ2-5; CDR3 protein: CASSAADGPGTQYF; CDR3 DNA: TGTGCCAGCAGCGCGGCTGACGGCCCGGGGACCCAGTACTTC
clone size: once; D gene: -; V gene: TRBV7-2; J gene: TRBJ1-3; CDR3 protein: CASSLYPSISGNTIYF; CDR3 DNA: TGTGCCAGCAGCTTATACCCCTCAATCTCTGGAAACACCATATATTTT
clone size: -; D gene: TRBD2; V gene: TRBV7-2; J gene: TRBJ2-3; CDR3 protein: CASSYDGLVTDTQYF; CDR3 DNA: TGTGCCAGCAGCTACGACGGACTAGTTACAGATACGCAGTATTTT
clone size: -; D gene: -; V gene: TRBV9; J gene: TRBJ1-1; CDR3 protein: CASSGSSGGTVNTEAFF; CDR3 DNA: TGTGCCAGCAGCGGAAGCTCCGGGGGGACTGTGAACACTGAAGCTTTCTTT
clone size: -; D gene: -; V gene: TRBV6-5; J gene: TRBJ2-5; CDR3 protein: CASSQLAHQETQYF; CDR3 DNA: TGTGCCAGCAGCCAACTAGCCCATCAAGAGACCCAGTACTTC
clone size: -; D gene: -; V gene: TRBV7-2; J gene: TRBJ2-5; CDR3 protein: CASSPSGYQETQYF; CDR3 DNA: TGTGCCAGCAGCCCCTCGGGATACCAAGAGACCCAGTACTTC
clone size: -; D gene: -; V gene: TRBV10-1; J gene: TRBJ2-1; CDR3 protein: CASSKGGPYNEQFF; CDR3 DNA: TGCGCCAGCTCCAAGGGCGGGCCCTACAATGAGCAGTTCTTC
clone size: once; D gene: TRBD2; V gene: TRBV9; J gene: TRBJ2-7; CDR3 protein: CASSGKRASGSPHEQYF; CDR3 DNA: TGTGCCAGCAGCGGGAAGCGCGCTAGCGGGAGCCCCCACGAGCAGTACTTC
clone size: -; D gene: TRBD1; V gene: TRBV19; J gene: TRBJ1-2; CDR3 protein: CASSKAGGVRSYTF; CDR3 DNA: TGTGCCAGTAGTAAGGCAGGGGGCGTTAGAAGCTACACCTTC
clone size: -; D gene: -; V gene: TRBV2; J gene: TRBJ2-7; CDR3 protein: CASSSIIPGGSYEQYF; CDR3 DNA: TGTGCCAGCAGCTCCATTATTCCCGGTGGGAGCTACGAGCAGTACTTC
clone size: -; D gene: -; V gene: TRBV10-3; J gene: TRBJ1-1; CDR3 protein: CAISESIRGSLSMNTEAFF; CDR3 DNA: TGTGCCATCAGTGAGTCGATCAGGGGTTCGCTCTCCATGAACACTGAAGCTTTCTTT
clone size: -; D gene: -; V gene: TRBV19; J gene: TRBJ1-5; CDR3 protein: CASSIPGHLLNQPQHF; CDR3 DNA: TGTGCCAGTAGTATCCCGGGACATTTACTAAATCAGCCCCAGCATTTT
clone size: -; D gene: -; V gene: TRBV28; J gene: TRBJ1-3; CDR3 protein: CASSLCAGSSGNTIYF; CDR3 DNA: TGTGCCAGCAGTTTATGTGCGGGCTCCTCTGGAAACACCATATATTTT
clone size: once; D gene: -; V gene: TRBV12-5; J gene: TRBJ1-2; CDR3 protein: CASGFHDPGGRGFGGYTF; CDR3 DNA: TGTGCTAGTGGTTTCCACGACCCGGGGGGCAGGGGCTTCGGTGGCTACACCTTC
clone size: -; D gene: TRBD2; V gene: TRBV15; J gene: TRBJ2-1; CDR3 protein: CATSRKAGGVEQFF; CDR3 DNA: TGTGCCACCAGCAGGAAAGCGGGAGGCGTTGAGCAGTTCTTC
clone size: -; D gene: -; V gene: TRBV7-2; J gene: TRBJ2-6; CDR3 protein: CASSFWIHNVLTF; CDR3 DNA: TGTGCCAGCAGCTTCTGGATCCACAACGTCCTGACTTTC
clone size: once; D gene: -; V gene: TRBV5-4; J gene: TRBJ1-1; CDR3 protein: CASSLGSGEAFF; CDR3 DNA: TGTGCCAGCAGCTTGGGGTCGGGGGAAGCTTTCTTT
clone size: -; D gene: -; V gene: TRBV13; J gene: TRBJ1-2; CDR3 protein: CASSPPPGPYGYTF; CDR3 DNA: TGTGCCAGCAGCCCTCCACCGGGACCCTATGGCTACACCTTC
clone size: -; D gene: -; V gene: TRBV28; J gene: TRBJ1-4; CDR3 protein: CASTGRRGYNEKLFF; CDR3 DNA: TGTGCCAGCACGGGGAGGAGGGGATACAATGAAAAACTGTTTTTT